This T cell receptor (beta chain) was identified in a study of neurological immune-mediated disorders. Broader study findings: Multiple sclerosis patients had less TCR clonal expansion than even healthy controls, unlike HTLV-1-associated myelopathy.

TCRdb recomputed calls from the 5' RACE reads with MiXCR, one row per CDR3 protein. The table includes about 50,000 distinct CDR3 sequences, 16% detected once. In the case of this clonotype: The target antigen is unknown. This could be a read error, since a much larger clone is one nucleotide away.

CDR3 size: 17 residues. Germline V lookup: CDR1 SGDLS, CDR2 YYNGEE. V was trimmed by 1 base and J by 4 bases, leaving 18 bases between them. The unsorted libraries originated from 2 million PBMCs kept at -80 C. The source is a man aged 60-69 years in good health. The chain employs TRBV9 and TRBJ2-1; tentatively, D is TRBD2 (5 bases). The specimen sequenced was PBMCs. CDR3: CASSVSGAVGVYNEQFF. CDR3 nucleotide sequence: TGTGCCAGCAGCGTATCCGGAGCGGTAGGTGTGTACAATGAGCAGTTCTTC.